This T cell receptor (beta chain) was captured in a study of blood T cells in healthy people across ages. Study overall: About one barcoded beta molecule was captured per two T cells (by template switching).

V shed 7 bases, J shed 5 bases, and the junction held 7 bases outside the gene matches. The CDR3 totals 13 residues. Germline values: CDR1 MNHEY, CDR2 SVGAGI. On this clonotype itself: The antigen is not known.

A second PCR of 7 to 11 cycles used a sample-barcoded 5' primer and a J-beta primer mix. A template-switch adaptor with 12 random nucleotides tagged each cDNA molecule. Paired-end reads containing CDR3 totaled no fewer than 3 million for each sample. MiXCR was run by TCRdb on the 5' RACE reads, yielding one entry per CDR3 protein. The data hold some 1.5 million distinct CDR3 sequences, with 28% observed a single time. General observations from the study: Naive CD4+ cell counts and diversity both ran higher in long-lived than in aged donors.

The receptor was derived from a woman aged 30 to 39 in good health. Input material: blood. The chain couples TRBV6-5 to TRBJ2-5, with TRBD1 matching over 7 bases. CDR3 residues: CASMRGRWETQYF. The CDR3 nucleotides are TGTGCCAGCATGAGGGGGCGCTGGGAGACCCAGTACTTC.